This section outlines one T cell receptor beta chain sequence together with its context. Its antigen is currently not known. The record has no base qualities; no much larger clone is one base away. The entire amount of isolated RNA was reverse transcribed using the High Capacity cDNA Reverse Transcription Kit, so the sequenced TCRB transcripts were expressed ones. Naive, central memory and regulatory T cell samples underwent deep immunoSEQ sequencing, averaging about 3.5 million total reads per sample. Sorted cells were lysed in RLT buffer, and RNA was extracted using DNase-treated RNeasy Micro or Mini kits according to cell number. Each cell subset was processed on its own to prevent cross-contamination, while patient and healthy donor samples were processed together. TCRB sequences were amplified from cDNA with the immunoSEQ multiplex PCR, producing 87-bp fragments spanning the CDR3 region. The amplicons were sequenced using the Illumina HiSeq platform. For the original study's pipeline: PCR bias was corrected computationally using synthetic template baselines, and reads within Hamming distance 2 were collapsed, with unmergeable singletons discarded. Reads were aligned to IMGT to assign V, D and J genes, CDR3 length, and insertions or deletions at six rearrangement sites. Clonotype counts were normalized to sorted cell number within each subset before computing true diversity and Gini coefficients with the tcR R package. The overlap coefficient, calculated on TCRB nucleotide sequences, was used to measure repertoire sharing. TCRdb obtained this table from immuneACCESS and retained in-frame rearrangements with V and J assigned. These tables miss some clones; where compared with another copy, unresolved V genes account for less than half of the shortfall, and the remainder is unexplained. V and J calls and clone size are those listed in that table; D and trimming were worked out from the DNA. The sample profile shows about 160,000 clones; roughly 9% of them were found once. The ten top clones hold approximately 0.7% of the sample.

Each donor gave one peripheral blood draw, averaging approximately 0.11 L, which was collected into heparinised tubes. A BD FACSAria II was used to sort naive, central memory, regulatory and stem cell-like memory CD4+ T cells with a panel that included CD45RO, CCR7, CD25, CD127, CD95 and CD27. Purity was above 95% for every sorted population. PBMCs were separated immediately by Lymphoprep density gradient centrifugation and were stained directly, without being cultured. So that batch effects would be minimized, each experiment stained and sorted samples in pairs, pairing one healthy donor with one patient. Based on the germline V gene, the CDR1 and CDR2 sequences are SNHLY and FYNNEI. The CDR3 runs 14 residues from the cysteine to the phenylalanine. The only DNA kept is the CDR3, 42 bases in frame from the first base. After removal of 5 bases from V and 9 bases from J, the junction retains 4 bases not matched to a gene.

The data stem from a study of beta chain features in type 1 diabetes (dated 2018 in TCRdb). At the level of the whole study: Mean age, gender distribution, total cell number and subset yield did not differ between patients and healthy donors. Naive and central memory subsets were obtained from all 30 or so donors, but regulatory and stem cell-like memory subsets were isolated from only 8 patients and roughly eight healthy donors. A total of some 100,000,000 sorted cells were examined across all samples, and the number of cells per subset was strongly correlated with RNA yield. The study compared the TCRB repertoires of sorted circulating CD4+ T cell subsets in recently diagnosed type 1 diabetes patients with those in matched healthy donors. Results the study describes overall, beyond this receptor: The naive, central memory and regulatory TCRB repertoires appeared to resemble one another more closely among patients than among healthy donors. Shorter templates might be favored by PCR, yet because patient and control samples were amplified and corrected together, any such skew would affect both groups equally. A moderate but significant shortening of TCRB CDR3 length was observed in type 1 diabetes patients in all four CD4+ subsets. HLA sub-analyses involved small numbers of individuals, so any influence of HLA type on TCRB rearrangement remained unresolved. Sequencing cDNA rather than genomic DNA could over-represent highly expressing activated cells, although activation and CD3 levels did not differ between groups. Fewer insertions and more nucleotide deletions at VDJ recombination sites were observed in patients with type 1 diabetes, implying thymic rearrangement abnormalities.

The chain is encoded by TRBV2 joined to TRBJ2-1, with TRBD2 identical over 13 junction bases. This TCR derives from a young woman with type 1 diabetes. Sequencing used central memory CD4+ T cells from blood. The DNA is as follows: TGTGCCAGCAGTCCTACTAGCGGGAGGGGTGAGCAGTTCTTC. Translated, it reads CASSPTSGRGEQFF.